This note documents a single TCR beta chain sequence. Every one of the donors was a Caucasian adult that lived in Nashville, Tennessee. Clones were read by immunoSEQ multiplex PCR, and TCRdb kept only the in-frame ones, dropping some. This table holds millions of clones, about 95% found once. The germline gives CDR1 WNHNN, CDR2 SYGVQD (reference sequence). The CDR3 is made up of 15 amino acids. The V end lost 3 bases, the J end lost 2 bases, and 11 bases lay between the germline ends. This sample was taken from a study of shared clonotypes between healthy human individuals. The material sequenced was naive CD4+ T cells sorted from blood. Stated subset: CD45RA+ positively selected. This receptor was obtained from a man younger than 30 in good health. This chain links TRBV10-1 with TRBJ1-5; D might be TRBD1 (6 bases). Here the CDR3 reads CASSDRGYGNQPQHF. CDR3 bases: TGCGCCAGCAGTGACAGGGGCTATGGCAATCAGCCCCAGCATTTT.